This T cell receptor (beta chain) is from a study of cytomegalovirus exposure and HLA in healthy donors. The V gene's germline CDR1 is KGHSH and CDR2 LQKENI. The CDR3 has 14 residues. J was trimmed by 6 bases and V by 0 bases; bases with no gene match: 2. Both 60 Vbeta primers and 13 Jbeta primers went into the PCR. Here immunoSEQ multiplex PCR was the method, and the copy in TCRdb shows in-frame clones only, minus some. Here the sample spans over 120,000 clones, roughly 79% being singletons. Input material: PBMCs. This chain connects TRBV18 to TRBJ1-3; TRBD1 aligns across 7 bases. The TCR sequence derives from a woman aged 55-75 years in good health and CMV-seropositive. The CDR3 is CASSPPGQSNTIYF. The CDR3 DNA reads TGTGCCAGCTCACCACCGGGACAGTCAAACACCATATATTTT. Combining the CDR3 with reference TRBV18 and TRBJ1-3 gives the whole variable domain NAGVMQNPRHLVRRRGQEARLRCSPMKGHSHVYWYRQLPEEGLKFMVYLQKENIIDESGMPKERFSAEFPKEGPSILRIQQVVRGDSAAYFCASSPPGQSNTIYFGEGSWLTVV.